This TCR beta chain was retrieved from a study of T cell responses to AZD1222 COVID-19 vaccine. In its sample, this clone was seen once. What it binds is unknown. Sequencing was performed with immunoSEQ multiplex PCR; in TCRdb, only in-frame clones are kept and a portion is missing. This sample has 65,000 to 70,000 clones; 88% occur once, and the top ten carry roughly 8%. CDR3 length equals 13 residues. CDR1 is MNHEY, CDR2 SVGAGI, per germline. With 0 bases removed from V and 7 bases from J, the gap between germline ends came to 7 bases. Broader study findings: Baseline serostatus was positive in only six AZD1222 recipients.

The clonotype originates from an adult in good health. The sample here was peripheral blood, taken on day 0 of AZD1222 vaccination. This rearrangement joins TRBV6-5 to TRBJ2-1; D is ambiguous. CDR3 bases: TGTGCCAGCAGTTACTCACGCTCTAATGAGCAGTTCTTC. Translation: CASSYSRSNEQFF.